This entry features one TCR beta chain sequence. The record originates from a study of blood T cell repertoires in COVID-19. Which cohort a participant joined came from the clinical history participants gave. Two negative PCRs, clearance, or symptom resolution characterized the recovered Cohort 3 donors. In the original workflow: Estimates of nucleated cell counts were drawn from the amplification of reference gene primers. Libraries were prepared by immunoSEQ multiplex PCR; TCRdb keeps only in-frame clonotypes and omits some of them. Clone size and V and J calls were adopted from that table, with D and trimming inferred from the DNA. The sample carries some 240,000 clones, about 86% recorded once. The CDR3 runs 16 residues. In germline, CDR1 is SGHRS, CDR2 YFSETQ. V lost 0 bases to trimming and J lost 1 base; unmatched junction nucleotides: 4.

The specimen was PBMCs or T cells enriched from blood (not recorded which). The J gene is TRBJ2-3, the V gene TRBV5-1; TRBD2 matches at 8 bases. The sequence came from a man aged 45-60 years who had recovered from COVID-19. For the CDR3, the DNA is TGCGCCAGCAGCTTGGGGATAGCGGGGCGCACAGATACGCAGTATTTT. Translation: CASSLGIAGRTDTQYF. The full variable domain, in which reference TRBV5-1 and TRBJ2-3 provide the parts outside the CDR3, is KAGVTQTPRYLIKTRGQQVTLSCSPISGHRSVSWYQQTPGQGLQFLFEYFSETQRNKGNFPGRFSGRQFSNSRSEMNVSTLELGDSALYLCASSLGIAGRTDTQYFGPGTRLTVL.